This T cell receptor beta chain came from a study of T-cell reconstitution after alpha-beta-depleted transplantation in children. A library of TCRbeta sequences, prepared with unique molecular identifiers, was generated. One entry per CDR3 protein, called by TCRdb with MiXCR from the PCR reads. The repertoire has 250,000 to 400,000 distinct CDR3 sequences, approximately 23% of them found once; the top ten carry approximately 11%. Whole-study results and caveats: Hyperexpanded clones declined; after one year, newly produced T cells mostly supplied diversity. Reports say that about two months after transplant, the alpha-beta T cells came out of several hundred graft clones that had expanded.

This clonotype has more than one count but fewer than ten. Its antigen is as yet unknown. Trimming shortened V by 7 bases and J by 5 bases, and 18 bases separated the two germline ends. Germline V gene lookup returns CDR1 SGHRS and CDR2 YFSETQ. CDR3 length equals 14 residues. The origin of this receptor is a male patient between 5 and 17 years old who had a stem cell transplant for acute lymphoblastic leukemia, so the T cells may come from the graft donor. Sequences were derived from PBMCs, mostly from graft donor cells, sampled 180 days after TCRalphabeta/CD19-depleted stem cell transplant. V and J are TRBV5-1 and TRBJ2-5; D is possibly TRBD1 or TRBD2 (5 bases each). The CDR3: CASWNRGWRETQYF. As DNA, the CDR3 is TGCGCCAGCTGGAATAGGGGTTGGAGGGAGACCCAGTACTTC.